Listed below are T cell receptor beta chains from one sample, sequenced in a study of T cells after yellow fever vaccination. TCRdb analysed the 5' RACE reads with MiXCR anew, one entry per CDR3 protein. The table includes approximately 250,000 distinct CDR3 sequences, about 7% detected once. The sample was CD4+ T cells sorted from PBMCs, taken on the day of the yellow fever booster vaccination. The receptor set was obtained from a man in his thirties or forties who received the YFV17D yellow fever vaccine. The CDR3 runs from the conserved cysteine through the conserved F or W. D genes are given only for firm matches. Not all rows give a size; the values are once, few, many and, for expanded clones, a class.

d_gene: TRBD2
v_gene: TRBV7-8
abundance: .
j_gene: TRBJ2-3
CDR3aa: CASSQRDYLTDTQYF
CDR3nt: TGTGCCAGCAGCCAAAGGGACTACCTCACAGATACGCAGTATTTT

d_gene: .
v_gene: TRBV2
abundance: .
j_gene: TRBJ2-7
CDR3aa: CASRGDSSYEQYF
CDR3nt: TGTGCCAGCAGGGGCGACAGTTCTTACGAGCAGTACTTC

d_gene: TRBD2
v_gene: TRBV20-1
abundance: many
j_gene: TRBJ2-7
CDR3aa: CSARVPGLARAQYF
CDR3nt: TGCAGTGCTAGAGTCCCTGGACTAGCGAGGGCGCAGTACTTC

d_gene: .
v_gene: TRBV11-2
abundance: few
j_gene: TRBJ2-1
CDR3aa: CASSLEQGYEQFF
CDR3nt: TGTGCCAGCAGCCTAGAGCAGGGGTATGAGCAGTTCTTC

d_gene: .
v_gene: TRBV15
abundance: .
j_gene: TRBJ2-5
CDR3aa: CATSRDGRPRTQYF
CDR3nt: TGTGCCACCAGCAGAGATGGGCGCCCGCGGACCCAGTACTTC

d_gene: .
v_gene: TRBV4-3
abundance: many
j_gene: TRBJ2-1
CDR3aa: CASSQEYAWTINEQFF
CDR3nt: TGCGCCAGCAGCCAAGAGTACGCGTGGACTATCAATGAGCAGTTCTTC

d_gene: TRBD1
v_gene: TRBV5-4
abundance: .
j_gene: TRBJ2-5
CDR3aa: CASSPGDREWKTQYF
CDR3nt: TGTGCCAGCAGCCCTGGGGACAGGGAGTGGAAGACCCAGTACTTC

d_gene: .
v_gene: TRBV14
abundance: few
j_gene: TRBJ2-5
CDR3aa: CASSQGVRETQYF
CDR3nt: TGTGCCAGCAGCCAAGGAGTCCGAGAGACCCAGTACTTC

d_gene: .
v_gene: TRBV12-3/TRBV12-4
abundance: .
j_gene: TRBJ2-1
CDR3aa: CASSSPWGSGSYNEQFF
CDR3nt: TGTGCCAGCAGTTCCCCCTGGGGTAGCGGATCCTACAATGAGCAGTTCTTC

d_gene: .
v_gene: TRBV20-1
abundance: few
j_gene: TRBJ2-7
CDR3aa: CSASGQQPREQYF
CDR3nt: TGCAGTGCTAGCGGGCAGCAACCGAGGGAGCAGTACTTC

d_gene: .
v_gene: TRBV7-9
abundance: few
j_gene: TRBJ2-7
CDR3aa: CASSLDSWQTYEQYF
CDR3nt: TGTGCCAGCAGCTTAGATTCATGGCAGACCTACGAGCAGTACTTC

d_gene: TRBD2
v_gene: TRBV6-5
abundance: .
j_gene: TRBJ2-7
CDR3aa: CASSYQSGRASYEQYF
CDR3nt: TGTGCCAGCAGTTACCAGAGCGGGAGGGCATCCTACGAGCAGTACTTC

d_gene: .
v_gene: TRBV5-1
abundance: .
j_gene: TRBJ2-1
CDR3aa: CASSSSSAGEQFF
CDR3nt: TGCGCCAGCAGCTCCTCATCCGCTGGGGAGCAGTTCTTC

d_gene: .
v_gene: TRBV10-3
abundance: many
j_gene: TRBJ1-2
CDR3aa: CATVAQGLSGYTF
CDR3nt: TGTGCCACCGTGGCTCAGGGTTTGTCGGGCTACACCTTC

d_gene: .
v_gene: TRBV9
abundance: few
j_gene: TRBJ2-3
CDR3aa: CASSVAGTTGDTQYF
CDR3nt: TGTGCCAGCAGCGTAGCTGGCACTACTGGAGATACGCAGTATTTT

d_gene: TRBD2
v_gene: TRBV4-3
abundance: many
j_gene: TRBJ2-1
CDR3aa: CASSLGLAGNSYNEQFF
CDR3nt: TGCGCCAGCAGCCTCGGACTAGCGGGGAACTCCTACAATGAGCAGTTCTTC

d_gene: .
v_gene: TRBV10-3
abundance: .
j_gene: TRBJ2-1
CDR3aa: CAISEGEMGYNEQFF
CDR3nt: TGTGCCATCAGTGAAGGCGAGATGGGTTACAATGAGCAGTTCTTC

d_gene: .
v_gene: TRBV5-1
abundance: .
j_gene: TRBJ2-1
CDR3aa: CASSSIPSSYNEQFF
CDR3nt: TGCGCCAGCAGCTCCATTCCTAGCTCCTACAATGAGCAGTTCTTC

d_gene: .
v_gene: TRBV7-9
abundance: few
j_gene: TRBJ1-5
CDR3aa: CASDAGSNQPQHF
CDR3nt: TGTGCCAGCGACGCGGGATCAAATCAGCCCCAGCATTTT

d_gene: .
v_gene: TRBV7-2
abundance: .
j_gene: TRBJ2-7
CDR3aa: CASSFGNVGIYEQYF
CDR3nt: TGTGCCAGCAGCTTCGGGAACGTTGGGATCTACGAGCAGTACTTC

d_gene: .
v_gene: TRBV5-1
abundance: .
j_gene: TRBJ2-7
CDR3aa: CASSSTGTGYEQYF
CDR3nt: TGCGCCAGCAGCAGCACCGGGACGGGATACGAGCAGTACTTC

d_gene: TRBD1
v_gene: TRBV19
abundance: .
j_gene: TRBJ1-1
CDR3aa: CASKTPGQGAKEAFF
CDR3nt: TGTGCCAGTAAAACTCCGGGACAGGGGGCGAAGGAAGCTTTCTTT

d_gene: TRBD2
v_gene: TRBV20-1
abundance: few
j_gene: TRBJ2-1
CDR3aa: CSARREMSGRRHNEQFF
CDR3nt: TGCAGTGCTAGACGGGAAATGAGCGGGAGGAGGCACAATGAGCAGTTCTTC

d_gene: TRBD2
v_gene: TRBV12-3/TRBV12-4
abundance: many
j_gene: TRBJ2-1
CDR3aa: CASSLGVSGRRNEQFF
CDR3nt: TGTGCCAGCAGTTTAGGAGTTAGCGGGAGGAGGAATGAGCAGTTCTTC

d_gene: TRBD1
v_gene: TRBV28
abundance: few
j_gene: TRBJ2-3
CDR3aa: CASSIPLGQGASTDTQYF
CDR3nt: TGTGCCAGCAGCATCCCGCTCGGACAGGGGGCTAGCACAGATACGCAGTATTTT

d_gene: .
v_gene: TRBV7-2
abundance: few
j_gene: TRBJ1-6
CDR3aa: CASSRANNSPLHF
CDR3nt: TGTGCCAGTAGTCGGGCCAATAATTCACCCCTCCACTTT

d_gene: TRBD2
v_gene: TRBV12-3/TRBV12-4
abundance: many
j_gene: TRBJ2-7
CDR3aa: CASSDGLATEQYF
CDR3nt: TGTGCCAGCAGTGACGGACTAGCAACCGAGCAGTACTTC

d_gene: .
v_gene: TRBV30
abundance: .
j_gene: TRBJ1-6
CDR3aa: CAWSVRTRLSYNSPLHF
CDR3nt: TGTGCCTGGAGTGTACGGACCCGACTCTCCTATAATTCACCCCTCCACTTT

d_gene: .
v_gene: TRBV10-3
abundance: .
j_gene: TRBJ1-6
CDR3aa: CAISRAKDSPLHF
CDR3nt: TGTGCCATCAGCCGGGCCAAGGATTCACCCCTCCACTTT

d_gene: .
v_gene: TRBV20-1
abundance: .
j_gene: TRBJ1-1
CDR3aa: CSAASLGGEDTEAFF
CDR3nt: TGCAGTGCTGCCAGTTTGGGGGGGGAGGACACTGAAGCTTTCTTT

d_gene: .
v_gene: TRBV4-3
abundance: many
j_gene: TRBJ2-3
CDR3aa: CASSQANSWGDTQYF
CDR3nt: TGCGCCAGCAGCCAAGCCAACAGTTGGGGGGATACGCAGTATTTT

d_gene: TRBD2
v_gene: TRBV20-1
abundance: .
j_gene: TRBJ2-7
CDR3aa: CSATLAGGTNYEQYF
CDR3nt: TGCAGTGCTACCTTAGCGGGAGGTACTAACTACGAGCAGTACTTC

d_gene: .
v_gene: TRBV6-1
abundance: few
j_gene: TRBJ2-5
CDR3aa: CASSDPDRETQYF
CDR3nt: TGTGCCAGCAGTGACCCCGACAGAGAGACCCAGTACTTC

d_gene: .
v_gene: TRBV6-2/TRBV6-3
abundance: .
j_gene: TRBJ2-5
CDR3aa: CASSSVKTVQPGETQYF
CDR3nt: TGTGCCAGCAGTTCCGTCAAAACCGTCCAACCGGGGGAGACCCAGTACTTC

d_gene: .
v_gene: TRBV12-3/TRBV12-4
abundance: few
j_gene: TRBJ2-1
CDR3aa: CASSLTGGNNEQFF
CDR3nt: TGTGCCAGCAGTTTGACGGGTGGAAACAATGAGCAGTTCTTC

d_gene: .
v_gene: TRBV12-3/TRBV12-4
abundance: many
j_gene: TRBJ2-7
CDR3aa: CASSLSFGEQYF
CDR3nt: TGTGCCAGCAGTTTATCCTTTGGCGAGCAGTACTTC

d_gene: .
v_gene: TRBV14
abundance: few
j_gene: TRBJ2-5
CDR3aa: CATIGIKTKETQYF
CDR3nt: TGTGCCACCATAGGGATTAAAACGAAAGAGACCCAGTACTTC

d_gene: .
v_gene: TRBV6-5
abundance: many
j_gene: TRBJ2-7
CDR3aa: CASSYDDSGPEQYF
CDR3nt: TGTGCCAGCAGTTACGACGACTCTGGTCCCGAGCAGTACTTC

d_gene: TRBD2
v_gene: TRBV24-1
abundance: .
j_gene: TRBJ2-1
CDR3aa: CATSDTEPGLAGFSSYNEQFF
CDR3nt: TGTGCCACCAGTGATACCGAGCCGGGACTAGCGGGCTTTAGCTCCTACAATGAGCAGTTCTTC

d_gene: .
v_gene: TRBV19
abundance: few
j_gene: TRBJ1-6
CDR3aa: CASTSTGDSPLHF
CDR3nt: TGTGCCAGTACCTCCACTGGGGATTCACCCCTCCACTTT

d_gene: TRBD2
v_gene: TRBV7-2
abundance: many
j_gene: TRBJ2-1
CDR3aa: CASLPGGLYNEQFF
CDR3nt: TGTGCCAGCTTGCCGGGAGGGCTGTACAATGAGCAGTTCTTC

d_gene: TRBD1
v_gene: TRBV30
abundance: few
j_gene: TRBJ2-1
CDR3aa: CAWSVGTGWANEQFF
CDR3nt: TGTGCCTGGAGTGTGGGGACAGGATGGGCGAATGAGCAGTTCTTC

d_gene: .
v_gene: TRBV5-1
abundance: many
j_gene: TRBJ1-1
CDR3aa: CASMGSENTEAFF
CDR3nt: TGCGCCAGCATGGGGTCGGAGAACACTGAAGCTTTCTTT

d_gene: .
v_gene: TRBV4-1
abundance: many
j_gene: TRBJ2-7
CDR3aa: CASSQTRTTYYEQYF
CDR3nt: TGCGCCAGCAGCCAAACCAGGACGACCTACTACGAGCAGTACTTC

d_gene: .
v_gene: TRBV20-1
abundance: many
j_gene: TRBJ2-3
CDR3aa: CSARGGLPTDTQYF
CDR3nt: TGCAGTGCTAGAGGGGGGCTTCCGACAGATACGCAGTATTTT

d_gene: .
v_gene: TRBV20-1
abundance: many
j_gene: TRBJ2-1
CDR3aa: CSARDRGESYNEQFF
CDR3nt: TGCAGTGCTAGAGATCGTGGGGAGTCCTACAATGAGCAGTTCTTC

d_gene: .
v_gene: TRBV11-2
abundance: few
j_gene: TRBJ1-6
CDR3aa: CASSLGTSISSPLHF
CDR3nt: TGTGCCAGCAGCTTAGGAACGTCGATCTCTTCACCCCTCCACTTT

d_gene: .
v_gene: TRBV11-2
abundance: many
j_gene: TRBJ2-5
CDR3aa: CASSLRYQETQYF
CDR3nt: TGTGCCAGCAGCTTAAGGTACCAAGAGACCCAGTACTTC

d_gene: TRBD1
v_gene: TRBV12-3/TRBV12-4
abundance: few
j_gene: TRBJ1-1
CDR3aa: CASSNVPGQGMNTEAFF
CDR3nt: TGTGCCAGCAGTAACGTCCCGGGACAGGGAATGAACACTGAAGCTTTCTTT

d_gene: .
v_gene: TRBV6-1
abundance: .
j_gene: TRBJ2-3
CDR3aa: CASRDPGLAGDTQYF
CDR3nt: TGTGCCAGCAGGGACCCGGGGCTGGCGGGAGATACGCAGTATTTT

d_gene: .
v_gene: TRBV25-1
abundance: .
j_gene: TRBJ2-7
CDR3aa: CAISGQGGQYF
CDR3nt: TGTGCCATCTCAGGACAAGGCGGGCAGTACTTC

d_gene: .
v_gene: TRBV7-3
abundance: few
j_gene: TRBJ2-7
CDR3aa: CASSLKGGATYEQYF
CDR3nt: TGTGCCAGCAGCTTAAAGGGGGGAGCGACCTACGAGCAGTACTTC

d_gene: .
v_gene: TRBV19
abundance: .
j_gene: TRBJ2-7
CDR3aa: CASGGESYEQYF
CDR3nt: TGTGCCAGTGGCGGGGAATCCTACGAGCAGTACTTC